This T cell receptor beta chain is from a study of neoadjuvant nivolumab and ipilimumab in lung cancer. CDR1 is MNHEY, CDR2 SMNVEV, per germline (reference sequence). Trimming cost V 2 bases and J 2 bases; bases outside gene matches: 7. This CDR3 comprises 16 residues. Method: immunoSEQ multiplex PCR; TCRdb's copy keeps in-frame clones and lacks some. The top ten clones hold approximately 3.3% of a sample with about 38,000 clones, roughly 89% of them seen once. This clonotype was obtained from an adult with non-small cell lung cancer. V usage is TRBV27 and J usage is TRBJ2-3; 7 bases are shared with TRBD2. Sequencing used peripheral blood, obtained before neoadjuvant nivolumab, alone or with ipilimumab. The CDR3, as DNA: TGTGCCAGCAGTTTAATCTCGGGAGGATTCACAGATACGCAGTATTTT. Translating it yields CASSLISGGFTDTQYF.